The T cell receptor beta chain described here comes from a study of blood T cell repertoires in COVID-19. Study in general: Acute and convalescent COVID-19 specimens originated in the United States, Italy and Spain. PBMCs, B-cell-depleted T cells, or T cells were the source of the cDNA or gDNA that made up the material.

Produced via immunoSEQ multiplex PCR; TCRdb's table is partial and in-frame only. The table records fewer than 350,000 clones, approximately 85% of them present only once. Per the germline V gene, CDR1 is MNHEY and CDR2 is SMNVEV (reference sequence). V lost 3 bases and J lost 8, with 13 bases in between. The CDR3 is 14 residues long. This clonotype was sampled from a man between 18 and 29 years old with active or convalescent COVID-19. Sequencing was carried out using peripheral blood. The rearrangement uses TRBV27 and TRBJ1-4, with D possibly being TRBD1 (5 bases). The CDR3 DNA sequence: TGTGCCAGCAGTTTCAGGGCCGAAGAGGAAAAACTGTTTTTT. It specifies CASSFRAEEEKLFF.